The present T cell receptor beta chain was sequenced within a study of blood T cells in healthy people across ages. Study summary: Per two T cells, template switching captured roughly one barcoded beta molecule. Study-wide results and caveats: When one million T cells were used, diversity estimates were thought to be underestimates.

With respect to this clonotype: Its target is not known.

Germline values: CDR1 MDHEN, CDR2 SYDVKM. Trimming cost V 6 bases and J 1 base; bases outside gene matches: 6. CDR3 length equals 15 residues. A second PCR of about 7 to 12 cycles used a sample-barcoded 5' primer and a J-beta primer mix. Every molecule of cDNA carried a tag from a template-switch adaptor with 12 random nucleotides. TCRdb re-analysed the 5' RACE reads in MiXCR, keeping a single row per CDR3 protein. The table has over a million distinct CDR3 sequences, 40% to 45% seen once. Sequences were obtained from blood. This chain uses TRBV28 with TRBJ2-3, with 8 bases lining up with TRBD2. This sequence originates from a woman in her fifties or sixties in good health. The CDR3 DNA reads TGTGCCAGCAGATTGCCGGGAGGGGGCACAGATACGCAGTATTTT. Amino acids: CASRLPGGGTDTQYF. Using reference TRBV28 and TRBJ2-3 for the parts outside the CDR3, the full variable domain is DVKVTQSSRYLVKRTGEKVFLECVQDMDHENMFWYRQDPGLGLRLIYFSYDVKMKEKGDIPEGYSVSREKKERFSLILESASTNQTSMYLCASRLPGGGTDTQYFGPGTRLTVL.